These T cell receptor beta chains were read from a single sample in a study of PD-L1 blockade in urothelial cancer. Using immunoSEQ multiplex PCR, the repertoire was profiled, and TCRdb retains in-frame clones only, with some absent. The data contain under 40,000 clones, about four fifths of them singletons. The specimen was PBMCs, collected around atezolizumab (anti-PD-L1) treatment. The source of these receptors is a man aged 55 to 70 with urothelial cancer. The CDR3 runs from the conserved cysteine through the conserved F or W. The D gene is left open where the match is weak. The size field is filled for only some rows; it gives once, few, many or a size class.

D gene,J gene,V gene,clone size,CDR3 protein,CDR3 DNA
TRBD1,TRBJ1-4,TRBV7-9,.,CASSDTGTGPEKLFF,TGTGCCAGCAGCGACACCGGGACAGGGCCTGAAAAACTGTTTTTT
TRBD1,TRBJ2-1,TRBV28,.,CASSLSGTGGSEQFF,TGTGCCAGCAGTTTAAGTGGGACAGGGGGTAGTGAGCAGTTCTTC
.,TRBJ1-1,TRBV30,.,CAWSVFSGNTEAFF,TGTGCCTGGAGTGTATTCTCAGGGAACACTGAAGCTTTCTTT
.,TRBJ1-4,TRBV6-5,once,CASSYGRVPNEKLFF,TGTGCCAGCAGTTACGGGAGGGTCCCTAATGAAAAACTGTTTTTT
.,TRBJ2-6,TRBV6-6,.,CALALGSGANVLTF,TGTGCCTTAGCACTGGGCTCTGGGGCCAACGTCCTGACTTTC
.,TRBJ2-2,TRBV19,.,CASSSRTNTGELFF,TGTGCCAGTAGTAGCAGGACGAACACCGGGGAGCTGTTTTTT
TRBD1,TRBJ1-4,TRBV7-9,.,CASRDDRGGSGPAWKLFF,TGTGCCAGCAGGGATGACAGGGGGGGTTCCGGTCCCGCCTGGAAACTGTTTTTT
.,TRBJ2-6,TRBV6-5,.,CASGRLGPGANVLTF,TGTGCCAGCGGGCGGTTGGGGCCAGGGGCCAACGTCCTGACTTTC
.,TRBJ2-7,TRBV9,.,CASSGTLGGYEQYF,TGTGCCAGCAGCGGAACCCTGGGGGGATACGAGCAGTACTTC
.,TRBJ1-2,TRBV5-6,.,CASSFLAGPYGYTF,TGTGCCAGCAGCTTTCTGGCGGGGCCCTATGGCTACACCTTC
TRBD1,TRBJ1-6,TRBV30,medium-sized,CACMSGQGNNSPLHF,TGTGCCTGTATGAGCGGACAGGGGAACAATTCACCCCTCCACTTT
.,TRBJ1-6,TRBV21-1,.,CASSKELTAFNSPLHF,TGTGCCAGCAGCAAAGAGCTGACAGCGTTTAATTCACCCCTCCACTTT
.,TRBJ1-2,TRBV5-4,.,CASSLRGGAGGGYTF,TGTGCCAGCAGCCTCCGGGGGGGGGCCGGGGGAGGCTACACCTTC
TRBD1,TRBJ2-5,TRBV6-5,.,CASRRGQVSETQYF,TGTGCCAGCAGACGGGGACAGGTTTCGGAGACCCAGTACTTC
TRBD1,TRBJ2-7,TRBV5-6,once,CASSGYRGTYEQYF,TGTGCCAGCAGCGGATACAGGGGGACCTACGAGCAGTACTTC
TRBD1,TRBJ1-2,TRBV10-3,.,CAISESRQGDYGYTF,TGTGCCATCAGTGAGTCGCGACAGGGGGACTATGGCTACACCTTC
TRBD1,TRBJ2-2,TRBV2,.,CASSGGTALHTGELFF,TGTGCCAGCAGTGGGGGGACAGCACTACACACCGGGGAGCTGTTTTTT
TRBD2,TRBJ2-3,TRBV15,.,CATSPGLASDTQYF,TGTGCCACCAGCCCCGGACTAGCGTCAGATACGCAGTATTTT
.,TRBJ1-1,TRBV19,.,CASRVRGGSTEAFF,TGTGCCAGTCGCGTGAGGGGAGGGTCCACTGAAGCTTTCTTT
.,TRBJ2-1,TRBV6-1,.,CASTHGDNEQFF,TGTGCCAGCACCCACGGGGACAATGAGCAGTTCTTC
TRBD1,TRBJ2-1,TRBV18,.,CASSPSGQGMPNEQFF,TGTGCCAGCTCACCCTCCGGACAGGGAATGCCGAATGAGCAGTTCTTC
TRBD2,TRBJ2-2,TRBV7-9,.,CASSSRTSGRNTGELFF,TGTGCCAGCAGCTCCCGGACTAGCGGGAGAAACACCGGGGAGCTGTTTTTT
.,TRBJ2-3,TRBV7-9,.,CASSLGRDSTDTQYF,TGTGCCAGCAGCTTAGGGAGGGACAGCACAGATACGCAGTATTTT
.,TRBJ2-7,TRBV6-5,.,CASSARTLSYEQYF,TGTGCCAGCAGTGCCCGGACTCTCTCCTACGAGCAGTACTTC
TRBD1,TRBJ1-3,TRBV4-1,.,CASSLGGASGNTIYF,TGCGCCAGCAGCCTAGGGGGCGCCTCTGGAAACACCATATATTTT
.,TRBJ1-5,TRBV28,.,CASRRQNRNQPQHF,TGTGCCAGCAGAAGACAGAATCGCAATCAGCCCCAGCATTTT
.,TRBJ1-2,TRBV7-9,.,CASSRVNYGYTF,TGTGCCAGCAGCCGAGTGAACTATGGCTACACCTTC
.,TRBJ2-3,TRBV6-5,.,CASRTPQSRAHF,TGTGCCAGCAGAACCCCACAGTCCAGGGCCCATTTT
TRBD2,TRBJ2-3,TRBV30,.,CAWSPASGGDTQYF,TGTGCCTGGAGTCCGGCTAGCGGGGGAGATACGCAGTATTTT
TRBD1,TRBJ1-1,TRBV2,once,CASGPGQGENTEAFF,TGTGCCAGCGGCCCGGGACAGGGAGAGAACACTGAAGCTTTCTTT
.,TRBJ1-2,TRBV2,.,CASSETWAAVNGYTF,TGTGCCAGCAGTGAAACTTGGGCAGCTGTCAATGGCTACACCTTC
TRBD1,TRBJ2-7,TRBV4-1,.,CASSRIDRDYEQYF,TGCGCCAGCAGCCGAATAGACAGGGATTACGAGCAGTACTTC
.,TRBJ1-5,TRBV7-6,.,CASSLAVGASNQPQHF,TGTGCCAGCAGCTTAGCGGTGGGGGCTAGCAATCAGCCCCAGCATTTT
.,TRBJ2-2,TRBV28,.,CASASFGGELFF,TGTGCCAGCGCATCCTTCGGGGGGGAGCTGTTTTTT
.,TRBJ2-5,TRBV19,.,CASSSGTLGGTQYF,TGTGCCAGTAGTAGCGGGACTTTGGGCGGGACCCAGTACTTC
.,TRBJ2-3,TRBV10-3,few,CAISEFVGGAGVDTQYF,TGTGCCATCAGTGAATTTGTGGGGGGGGCTGGGGTAGATACGCAGTATTTT
.,TRBJ2-2,TRBV4-2,.,CASSRDAERVLNTGELFF,TGTGCCAGCAGCCGAGACGCGGAGAGAGTATTGAACACCGGGGAGCTGTTTTTT
.,TRBJ1-5,TRBV19,.,CASSIDLPGVGNQPQHF,TGTGCCAGTAGTATAGATCTCCCAGGCGTAGGAAATCAGCCCCAGCATTTT
TRBD1,TRBJ1-1,TRBV2,.,CASRRTGSSLVF,TGTGCCAGCAGACGGACAGGATCCTCCCTGGTCTTT
.,TRBJ1-5,TRBV28,.,CASSSTGNQPQHF,TGTGCCAGCAGTTCGACAGGAAATCAGCCCCAGCATTTT
.,TRBJ2-7,TRBV6-1,.,CASASSAGMTYEQYF,TGTGCCAGCGCAAGTTCGGCAGGGATGACCTACGAGCAGTACTTC
.,TRBJ1-5,TRBV5-1,.,CASSLLGGNQPQHF,TGCGCCAGCAGTTTATTGGGCGGGAATCAGCCCCAGCATTTT
.,TRBJ2-1,TRBV7-9,.,CATIRPGAGYNEQFF,TGTGCCACCATAAGACCAGGGGCCGGCTACAATGAGCAGTTCTTC
TRBD1,TRBJ2-1,TRBV2,.,CASSEFRQGSYNEQFF,TGTGCCAGCAGTGAATTTCGACAGGGGAGTTACAATGAGCAGTTCTTC
TRBD2,TRBJ2-5,TRBV13,.,CASSPLGPGGQETQYF,TGTGCCAGCAGCCCCCTGGGCCCGGGGGGTCAAGAGACCCAGTACTTC
.,TRBJ1-6,TRBV30,.,CAWSVPDSPLHF,TGTGCCTGGAGTGTACCAGATTCACCCCTCCACTTT
TRBD1,TRBJ2-3,TRBV27,few,CASSLLGGRTDTQYF,TGTGCCAGCAGTTTATTAGGGGGCCGGACAGATACGCAGTATTTT
TRBD1,TRBJ2-1,TRBV11-2,.,CASSSGTGNEQFF,TGTGCCAGCAGCTCGGGGACAGGGAATGAGCAGTTCTTC
.,TRBJ2-6,TRBV7-6,.,CASSLAEPVPSGANVLTF,TGTGCCAGCAGCTTAGCGGAGCCGGTTCCCTCTGGGGCCAACGTCCTGACTTTC
.,TRBJ2-2,TRBV6-5,.,CASSYGQIANTGELFF,TGTGCCAGCAGTTACGGACAGATTGCGAACACCGGGGAGCTGTTTTTT
.,TRBJ1-1,TRBV5-6,.,CASSLVDPGEEAFF,TGTGCCAGCAGCTTGGTCGACCCAGGGGAAGAAGCTTTCTTT
TRBD2,TRBJ2-7,TRBV7-8,few,CASSSLAVSSYEQYF,TGTGCCAGCAGCTCGCTAGCGGTGAGCTCCTACGAGCAGTACTTC
.,TRBJ1-1,TRBV6-5,.,CASSYSDSLTEAFF,TGTGCCAGCAGTTACTCCGATAGCCTCACTGAAGCTTTCTTT